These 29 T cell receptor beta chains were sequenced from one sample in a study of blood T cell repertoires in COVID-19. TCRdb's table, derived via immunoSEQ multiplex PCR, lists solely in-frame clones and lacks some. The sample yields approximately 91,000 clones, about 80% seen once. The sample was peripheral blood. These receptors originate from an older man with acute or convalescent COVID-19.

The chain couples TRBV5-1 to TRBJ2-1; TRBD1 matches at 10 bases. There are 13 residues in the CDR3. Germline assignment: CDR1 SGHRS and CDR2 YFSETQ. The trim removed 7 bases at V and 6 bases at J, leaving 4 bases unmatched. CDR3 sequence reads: CASGGQGLNEQFF. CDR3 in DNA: TGCGCCAGCGGGGGACAGGGGCTCAATGAGCAGTTCTTC.

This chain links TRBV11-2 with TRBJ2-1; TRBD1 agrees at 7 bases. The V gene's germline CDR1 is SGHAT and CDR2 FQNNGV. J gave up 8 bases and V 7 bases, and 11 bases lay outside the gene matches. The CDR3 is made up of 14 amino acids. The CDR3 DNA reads TGTGCCAGCACCCTAAGACAGGGTCGGGATGAGCAGTTCTTC. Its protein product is CASTLRQGRDEQFF.

CDR3 bases: TGTGCCAGCAGCCGGATCGCGGGAGGGCCCTACGAGCAGTACTTC. It translates to CASSRIAGGPYEQYF. This chain joins TRBV7-2 and TRBJ2-7, with 9 bases identical to TRBD2. Unmatched junction bases numbered 7, after V lost 5 bases and J lost 2 bases. The CDR3 length is 15 residues. Germline CDR1 and CDR2: SGHTA and FQGNSA.

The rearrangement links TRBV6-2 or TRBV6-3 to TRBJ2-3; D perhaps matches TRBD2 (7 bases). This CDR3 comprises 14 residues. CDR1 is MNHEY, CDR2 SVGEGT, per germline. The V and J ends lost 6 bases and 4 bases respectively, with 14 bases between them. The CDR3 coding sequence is TGTGCCAGCAGCCCGGCGGGGGCGGCAGATACGCAGTATTTT. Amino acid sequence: CASSPAGAADTQYF.

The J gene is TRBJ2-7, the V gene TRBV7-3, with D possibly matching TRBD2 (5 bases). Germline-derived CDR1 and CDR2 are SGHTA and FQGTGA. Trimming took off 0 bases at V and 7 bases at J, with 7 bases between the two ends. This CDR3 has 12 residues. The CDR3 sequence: CASSLTREEQYF. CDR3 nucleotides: TGTGCCAGCAGCTTAACTCGGGAAGAGCAGTACTTC.

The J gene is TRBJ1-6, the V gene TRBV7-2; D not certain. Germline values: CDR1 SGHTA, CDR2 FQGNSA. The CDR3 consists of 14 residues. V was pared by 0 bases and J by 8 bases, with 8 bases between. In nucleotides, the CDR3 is TGTGCCAGCAGCTTAGCGCGTCTTGATTCACCCCTCCACTTT. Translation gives CASSLARLDSPLHF.

In DNA form, the CDR3 reads TGTGCCAGCTCACCAAGGCAGGGGGCTATGAACACTGAAGCTTTCTTT. It translates to CASSPRQGAMNTEAFF. This chain uses TRBV18 with TRBJ1-1; TRBD1 agrees at 8 bases. The trim removed 2 bases at V and 0 bases at J, leaving 5 bases unmatched. The CDR3 runs to 16 residues. Germline V gives CDR1 KGHSH, CDR2 LQKENI.

CDR3 sequence reads: CASSLATQYEQYF. Here the CDR3 DNA reads TGTGCCAGCAGCTTGGCGACTCAGTACGAGCAGTACTTC. V gene TRBV5-4 combines with J gene TRBJ2-7; D is ambiguous. CDR1 and CDR2 from the germline V gene are SGHNT and YYREEE (reference sequence). With 0 bases removed from V and 4 bases from J, the gap between germline ends came to 8 bases. This CDR3 spans 13 amino acids.

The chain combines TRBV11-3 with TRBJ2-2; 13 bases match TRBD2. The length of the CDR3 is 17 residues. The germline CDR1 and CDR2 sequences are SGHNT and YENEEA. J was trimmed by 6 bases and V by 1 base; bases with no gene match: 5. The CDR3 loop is CASSLGGLAGIPGELFF. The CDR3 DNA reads TGTGCCAGCAGCTTAGGGGGACTAGCGGGAATACCCGGGGAGCTGTTTTTT.

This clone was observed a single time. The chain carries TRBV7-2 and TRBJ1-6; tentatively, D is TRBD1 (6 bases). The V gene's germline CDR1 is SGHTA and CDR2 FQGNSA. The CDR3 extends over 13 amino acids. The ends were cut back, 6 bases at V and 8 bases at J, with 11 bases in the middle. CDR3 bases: TGTGCCAGCAGTGCAGGGGCTGATTCACCCCTCCACTTT. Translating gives CASSAGADSPLHF.

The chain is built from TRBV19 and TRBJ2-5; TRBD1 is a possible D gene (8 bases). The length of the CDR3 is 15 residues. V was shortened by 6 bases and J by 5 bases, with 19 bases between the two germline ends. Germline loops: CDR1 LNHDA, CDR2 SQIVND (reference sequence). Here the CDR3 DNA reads TGTGCCAGTAGAGAACAGGGGGGGGCGGTGGAGACCCAGTACTTC. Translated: CASREQGGAVETQYF. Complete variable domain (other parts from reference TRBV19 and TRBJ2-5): DGGITQSPKYLFRKEGQNVTLSCEQNLNHDAMYWYRQDPGQGLRLIYYSQIVNDFQKGDIAEGYSVSREKKESFPLTVTSAQKNPTAFYLCASREQGGAVETQYFGPGTRLLVL.

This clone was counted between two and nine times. CDR3 amino acids: CASSPGRTGQPQHF. In DNA, the CDR3 is TGCGCCAGCAGCCCGGGCAGGACTGGGCAGCCCCAGCATTTT. This rearrangement joins TRBV5-1 to TRBJ1-5; no clear D gene. Deletions cut 4 bases from V and 7 bases from J, with 15 bases between. The CDR3 length is 14 residues. In germline, CDR1 is SGHRS, CDR2 YFSETQ.

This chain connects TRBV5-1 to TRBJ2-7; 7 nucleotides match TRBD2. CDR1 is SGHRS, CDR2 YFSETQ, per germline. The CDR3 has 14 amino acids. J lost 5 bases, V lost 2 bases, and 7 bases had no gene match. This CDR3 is CASSFVASGDEQYF. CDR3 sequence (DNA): TGCGCCAGCAGCTTTGTAGCGAGCGGGGACGAGCAGTACTTC.

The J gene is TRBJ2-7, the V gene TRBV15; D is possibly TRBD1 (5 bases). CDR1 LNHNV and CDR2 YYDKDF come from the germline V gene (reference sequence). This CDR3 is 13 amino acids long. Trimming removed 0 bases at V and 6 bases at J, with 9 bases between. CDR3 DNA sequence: TGTGCCACCAGCAGAGATGGTCAGGGCGAGCAGTACTTC. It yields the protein CATSRDGQGEQYF.

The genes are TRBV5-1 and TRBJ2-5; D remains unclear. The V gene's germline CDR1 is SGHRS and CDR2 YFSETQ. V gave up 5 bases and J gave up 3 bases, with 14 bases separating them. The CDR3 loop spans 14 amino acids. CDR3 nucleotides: TGCGCCAGCAGGGTCGCCCCTGCGGAAGAGACCCAGTACTTC. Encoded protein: CASRVAPAEETQYF. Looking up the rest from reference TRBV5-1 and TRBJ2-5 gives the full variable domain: KAGVTQTPRYLIKTRGQQVTLSCSPISGHRSVSWYQQTPGQGLQFLFEYFSETQRNKGNFPGRFSGRQFSNSRSEMNVSTLELGDSALYLCASRVAPAEETQYFGPGTRLLVL.

The CDR3 here is CASSLDPAKNTEAFF. DNA for the CDR3: TGCGCCAGCAGCTTGGACCCAGCGAAGAACACTGAAGCTTTCTTT. This chain links TRBV5-1 with TRBJ1-1; D is ambiguous. The V gene's germline CDR1 is SGHRS and CDR2 YFSETQ. The V end was cut by 0 bases, the J end by 1 base, with 10 bases between. CDR3 length: 15 amino acids.

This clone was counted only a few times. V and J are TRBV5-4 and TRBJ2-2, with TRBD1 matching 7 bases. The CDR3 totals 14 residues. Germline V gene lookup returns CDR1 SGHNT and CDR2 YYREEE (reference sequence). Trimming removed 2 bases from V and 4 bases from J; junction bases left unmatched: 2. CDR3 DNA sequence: TGTGCCAGCAGCTTACAGGGGATCACCGGGGAGCTGTTTTTT. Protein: CASSLQGITGELFF.

This CDR3 reads CASSPRPGGPYEQYF. DNA of the CDR3: TGTGCCAGCAGCCCAAGGCCAGGGGGGCCCTACGAGCAGTACTTC. J is TRBJ2-7 and V is TRBV7-2, with a weak D call TRBD1 (7 bases). V was pared by 5 bases and J by 2 bases, with 16 bases between. CDR1 SGHTA and CDR2 FQGNSA come from the germline V gene. The CDR3 consists of 15 residues. Filled out from reference TRBV7-2 and TRBJ2-7, the complete variable domain reads GAGVSQSPSNKVTEKGKDVELRCDPISGHTALYWYRQSLGQGLEFLIYFQGNSAPDKSGLPSDRFSAERTGGSVSTLTIQRTQQEDSAVYLCASSPRPGGPYEQYFGPGTRLTVT.

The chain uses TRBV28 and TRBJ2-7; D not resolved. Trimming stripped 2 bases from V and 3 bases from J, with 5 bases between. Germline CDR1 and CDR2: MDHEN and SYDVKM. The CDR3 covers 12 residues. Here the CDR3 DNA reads TGTGCCAGCAGTTTAATGAGCTACGAGCAGTACTTC. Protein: CASSLMSYEQYF.

The CDR3 DNA follows: TGTGCCAGCAGTCTGTCGACTAGCGGGAGCATCCCCCACAATGAGCAGTTCTTC. This encodes CASSLSTSGSIPHNEQFF. V and J are TRBV6-6 and TRBJ2-1; TRBD2 matches 12 bases. Germline V gives CDR1 MNHNY, CDR2 SVGAGI (reference sequence). The V segment lost 5 bases and the J segment 5 bases; nucleotides outside the gene matches: 13. The CDR3 is 18 amino acids.

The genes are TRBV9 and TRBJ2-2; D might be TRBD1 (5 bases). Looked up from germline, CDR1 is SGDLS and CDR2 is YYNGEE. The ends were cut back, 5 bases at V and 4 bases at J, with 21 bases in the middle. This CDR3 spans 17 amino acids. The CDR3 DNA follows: TGTGCCAGCAGTCCCCCAGGGCTAAGTTCGGGCACCGGGGAGCTGTTTTTT. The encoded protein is CASSPPGLSSGTGELFF.

The CDR3 nucleotides are TGTGCCAGCACCTTGGGACAGGGAGGTATCACTAATGAAAAACTGTTTTTT. Protein: CASTLGQGGITNEKLFF. This sequence joins TRBV21-1 and TRBJ1-4; the D call TRBD1 from the table was never checked on the DNA. TRBV21-1 is termed a pseudogene. The CDR3 is made up of 17 amino acids.

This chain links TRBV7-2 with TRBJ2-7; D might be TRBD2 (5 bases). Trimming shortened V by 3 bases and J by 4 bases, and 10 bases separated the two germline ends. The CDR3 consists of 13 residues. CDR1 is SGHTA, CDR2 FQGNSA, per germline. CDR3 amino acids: CASSFGLTYEQYF. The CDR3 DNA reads TGTGCCAGCAGCTTCGGACTGACATACGAGCAGTACTTC.

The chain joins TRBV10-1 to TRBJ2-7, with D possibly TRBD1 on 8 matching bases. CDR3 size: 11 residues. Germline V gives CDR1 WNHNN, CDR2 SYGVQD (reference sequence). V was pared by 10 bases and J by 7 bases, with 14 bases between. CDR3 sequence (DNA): TGCGCCACGGACAGGGAGGGGGAGCAGTACTTC. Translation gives CATDREGEQYF.

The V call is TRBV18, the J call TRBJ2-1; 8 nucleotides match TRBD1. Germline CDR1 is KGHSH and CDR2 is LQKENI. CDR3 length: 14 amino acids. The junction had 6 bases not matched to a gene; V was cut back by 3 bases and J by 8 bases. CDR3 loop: CASSPRGHDDEQFF. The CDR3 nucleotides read TGTGCCAGCTCACCCAGGGGGCATGACGATGAGCAGTTCTTC.

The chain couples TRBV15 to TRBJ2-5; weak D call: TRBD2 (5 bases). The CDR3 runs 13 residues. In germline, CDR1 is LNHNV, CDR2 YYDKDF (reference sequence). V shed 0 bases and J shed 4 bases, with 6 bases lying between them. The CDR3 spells CATSRDGVETQYF. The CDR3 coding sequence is TGTGCCACCAGCAGAGACGGGGTAGAGACCCAGTACTTC.

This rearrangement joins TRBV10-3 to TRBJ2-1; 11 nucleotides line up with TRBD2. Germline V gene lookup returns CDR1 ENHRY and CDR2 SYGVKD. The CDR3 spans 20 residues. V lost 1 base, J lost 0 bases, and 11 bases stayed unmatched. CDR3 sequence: CAISELRRGLAESSYNEQFF. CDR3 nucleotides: TGTGCCATCAGTGAGTTAAGGCGGGGACTAGCGGAGTCCTCCTACAATGAGCAGTTCTTC.

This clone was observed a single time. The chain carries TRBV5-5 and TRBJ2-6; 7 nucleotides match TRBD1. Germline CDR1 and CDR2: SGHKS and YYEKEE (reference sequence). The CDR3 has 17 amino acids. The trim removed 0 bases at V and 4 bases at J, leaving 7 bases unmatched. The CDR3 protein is CASSLGRLDRGANVLTF. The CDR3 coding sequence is TGTGCCAGCAGCTTGGGCCGGTTGGACAGGGGGGCCAACGTCCTGACTTTC.

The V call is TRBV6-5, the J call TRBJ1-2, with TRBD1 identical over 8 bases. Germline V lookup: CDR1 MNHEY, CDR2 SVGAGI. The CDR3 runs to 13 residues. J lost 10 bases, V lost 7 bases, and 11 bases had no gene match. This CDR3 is CASTAGQGRDYTF. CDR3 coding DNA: TGTGCCAGCACCGCCGGACAGGGAAGGGACTACACCTTC.